One and the same sample provided the 25 T cell receptor beta chains below, sequenced in a study of shared clonotypes between healthy human individuals. Assay: immunoSEQ multiplex PCR; the TCRdb copy retains only in-frame clones and omits some. The sample consists of roughly 2 million clones, 85% to 95% of them appearing once. Sequenced input: naive CD4+ T cells sorted from blood. Specified subset: CD45RA+ positively selected. The receptors shown here come from a man between 18 and 35 years old in good health.

The chain uses TRBV2 and TRBJ1-2; D gene unclear. The germline V gene has CDR1 SNHLY and CDR2 FYNNEI. This CDR3 is 13 amino acids long. V shed 3 bases and J shed 5 bases, with 10 bases lying between them. The DNA for the CDR3 is TGTGCCAGCAGTGAGATAACCGGGTATGGCTACACCTTC. Translating gives CASSEITGYGYTF. Full variable domain (missing parts from reference TRBV2 and TRBJ1-2): EPEVTQTPSHQVTQMGQEVILRCVPISNHLYFYWYRQILGQKVEFLVSFYNNEISEKSEIFDDQFSVERPDGSNFTLKIRSTKLEDSAMYFCASSEITGYGYTFGSGTRLTVV.

The V and J genes are TRBV7-2 and TRBJ2-7; 9 bases match TRBD1. With V trimmed by 4 bases and J by 2 bases, 3 bases remained unmatched. The germline gives CDR1 SGHTA, CDR2 FQGNSA. The CDR3 is 14 residues long. The CDR3 sequence: CASSSGTGTYEQYF. CDR3 sequence (DNA): TGTGCCAGCAGCTCCGGGACAGGGACCTACGAGCAGTACTTC.

The V gene is TRBV10-3, the J gene TRBJ2-1; D remains ambiguous. This CDR3 contains 13 residues. V lost 6 bases to trimming and J lost 3 bases, with 9 bases between them. Germline values: CDR1 ENHRY, CDR2 SYGVKD. CDR3: CAIRWASYNEQFF. CDR3 in DNA: TGTGCCATCAGATGGGCTAGCTACAATGAGCAGTTCTTC.

J is TRBJ1-1 and V is TRBV29-1; D uncertain. Germline CDR1 and CDR2: SQVTM and ANQGSEA. Trimming stripped 4 bases from V and 1 base from J, with 13 bases between. The length of the CDR3 is 14 residues. In nucleotides, the CDR3 is TGCAGCGTTGGATCCGGACGGCCGAACACTGAAGCTTTCTTT. Protein: CSVGSGRPNTEAFF.

On this clone itself: One junction end does not reproduce the germline sequence, and a read error may be involved. This rearrangement joins TRBV7-7 to TRBJ2-3; D might be TRBD1 or TRBD2, each matching 5 bases. CDR3 length: 15 amino acids. Germline V gene sequence: CDR1 SSHAT, CDR2 FNYEAQ (reference sequence). The CDR3 reads CASSRDGTSTDTQYF. The DNA for the CDR3 is TGTGCTAGCAGCAGGGACGGAACTAGCACAGATACGCAGTATTTT. Full variable domain (rest looked up from reference TRBV7-7 and TRBJ2-3): GAGVSQSPRYKVTKRGQDVTLRCDPISSHATLYWYQQALGQGPEFLTYFNYEAQPDKSGLPSDRFSAERPEGSISTLTIQRTEQRDSAMYRCASSRDGTSTDTQYFGPGTRLTVL.

The chain carries TRBV19 and TRBJ2-6; D gene ambiguous. This CDR3 has 15 residues. The V gene lost 5 bases and the J gene lost 2 bases, with 10 bases spanning the gap. CDR1 and CDR2 (germline): LNHDA, SQIVND (reference sequence). CDR3 bases: TGTGCCAGTAGTCCCTTAGGCGCTGGGGCCAACGTCCTGACTTTC. Its protein product is CASSPLGAGANVLTF.

The genes are TRBV18 and TRBJ2-5, with 11 bases lining up with TRBD2. CDR3 size: 16 residues. The germline gives CDR1 KGHSH, CDR2 LQKENI. V trimming: 3 bases; J trimming: 4 bases; junction bases outside the gene matches: 7. The CDR3 sequence: CASSPRLAGTGETQYF. Here the CDR3 DNA reads TGTGCCAGCTCACCGAGACTAGCGGGAACGGGAGAGACCCAGTACTTC.

V is TRBV25-1 and J is TRBJ1-3, with D perhaps TRBD1 (5 bases). V dropped 5 bases and J dropped 0 bases, with 17 bases sitting between them. CDR3 length: 17 residues. Germline values: CDR1 MGHDK, CDR2 SYGVNS. The chain's CDR3 is CASSPRRDPYSGNTIYF. For the CDR3, the DNA is TGTGCCAGCAGTCCCCGCCGGGACCCATACTCTGGAAACACCATATATTTT. The entire variable domain, with the rest obtained from reference TRBV25-1 and TRBJ1-3, is as follows: EADIYQTPRYLVIGTGKKITLECSQTMGHDKMYWYQQDPGMELHLIHYSYGVNSTEKGDLSSESTVSRIRTEHFPLTLESARPSHTSQYLCASSPRRDPYSGNTIYFGEGSWLTVV.

This clone was counted a single time. This chain connects TRBV19 to TRBJ2-2; 12 bases are shared with TRBD2. Per germline, CDR1 LNHDA and CDR2 SQIVND (reference sequence). The CDR3 covers 16 residues. V was pared by 5 bases and J by 4 bases, with 5 bases of the junction left unmatched. The CDR3 region is CASSLLAGGPTGELFF. CDR3 sequence (DNA): TGTGCCAGTAGTTTACTAGCGGGGGGCCCCACCGGGGAGCTGTTTTTT.

This clone is a singleton in its sample. V and J are TRBV10-3 and TRBJ1-2; D remains ambiguous. The CDR3 has 13 residues. The germline V gene encodes CDR1 ENHRY and CDR2 SYGVKD. V lost 9 bases and J 2 bases, leaving 13 bases between the germline ends. In nucleotides, the CDR3 is TGTGCCATGCGGCGGACGGAGAACTATGGCTACACCTTC. It specifies CAMRRTENYGYTF.

This chain uses TRBV6-5 with TRBJ1-1, with TRBD1 as a possible D gene (6 bases). V was clipped by 4 bases and J by 8 bases, with 20 bases between them. The CDR3 is made up of 15 amino acids. Germline loops: CDR1 MNHEY, CDR2 SVGAGI. For the CDR3, the DNA is TGTGCCAGCAGTTCCTGGAGAGGGGGTGTAGAGGAAGCTTTCTTT. Its protein product is CASSSWRGGVEEAFF.

This clone was detected a few times. The rearrangement uses TRBV4-1 and TRBJ1-6; no clear D. From germline, CDR1 is MGHRA and CDR2 YSYEKL. There are 13 residues in the CDR3. Trimming took off 0 bases at V and 13 bases at J, with 10 bases between the two ends. CDR3 amino acids: CASSQEIGFPLHF. In nucleotides, the CDR3 is TGCGCCAGCAGCCAAGAAATTGGGTTTCCCCTCCACTTT.

V gene TRBV6-6 combines with J gene TRBJ2-7; D tentatively reads TRBD1 or TRBD2 (5 bases each). The CDR3 covers 14 residues. V lost 5 bases, J lost 3 bases, and 14 bases lay in between. Germline CDR1 reads MNHNY; CDR2 reads SVGAGI (reference sequence). The CDR3, as DNA: TGTGCCAGCAGTCCTTGGGGGACGGGCTACGAGCAGTACTTC. Translation gives CASSPWGTGYEQYF.

The chain is built from TRBV7-9 and TRBJ2-1; unclear D gene. The CDR3 totals 16 residues. V was trimmed by 5 bases and J by 2 bases, leaving 16 bases between them. From germline, CDR1 is SEHNR and CDR2 FQNEAQ (reference sequence). In DNA form, the CDR3 reads TGTGCCAGCAGCGCCCGATCGGGCTCTACCTACAATGAGCAGTTCTTC. Translated: CASSARSGSTYNEQFF.

This chain joins TRBV2 and TRBJ2-1, with TRBD1 matching 9 bases. The germline V gene has CDR1 SNHLY and CDR2 FYNNEI. J gave up 6 bases and V 6 bases, and 12 bases lay outside the gene matches. The CDR3 is 16 residues long. The CDR3 nucleotides read TGTGCCAGCAGGATAGCCGGGACAGGGTACGGCAATGAGCAGTTCTTC. Its translation is CASRIAGTGYGNEQFF.

The chain recombines TRBV28 with TRBJ1-5; TRBD1 matches at 7 bases. Looked up from germline, CDR1 is MDHEN and CDR2 is SYDVKM. V dropped 4 bases and J dropped 0; count of bases not matched to a gene: 9. The CDR3 consists of 17 residues. The CDR3 DNA reads TGTGCCAGCAGTTCCCCGGGACAGTCTTATAGCAATCAGCCCCAGCATTTT. It codes for CASSSPGQSYSNQPQHF.

The chain combines TRBV5-1 with TRBJ1-2; D gene uncertain. The CDR3 length is 15 residues. Germline CDR1 reads SGHRS; CDR2 reads YFSETQ. V shed 0 bases and J shed 0 bases, with 9 bases lying between them. The CDR3, as DNA: TGCGCCAGCAGCTTGGAATTGGGAGCTAACTATGGCTACACCTTC. It yields the protein CASSLELGANYGYTF.

This chain joins TRBV27 and TRBJ2-2; D gene uncertain. V lost 2 bases to trimming and J lost 4 bases, with 14 bases between them. The V gene's germline CDR1 is MNHEY and CDR2 SMNVEV (reference sequence). The CDR3 has 16 amino acids. The CDR3 nucleotides read TGTGCCAGCAGTTTAGTATTACTCCGATTCACCGGGGAGCTGTTTTTT. Translated, it gives CASSLVLLRFTGELFF.

This chain uses TRBV6-6 with TRBJ2-3; 7 nucleotides align to TRBD1. V was clipped by 2 bases and J by 0 bases; unmatched bases: 5. Germline lookup yields CDR1 MNHNY and CDR2 SVGAGI (reference sequence). The CDR3 extends over 16 amino acids. CDR3 nucleotides: TGTGCCAGCAGTTACAGGGGGCCTGCTAGCACAGATACGCAGTATTTT. It specifies CASSYRGPASTDTQYF.

This chain uses TRBV2 with TRBJ2-1; the D call may be TRBD1 or TRBD2 (6 bases each). The CDR3 totals 13 residues. The germline V gene encodes CDR1 SNHLY and CDR2 FYNNEI. Trimming took off 7 bases at V and 3 bases at J, with 10 bases between the two ends. CDR3: CASMRDNYNEQFF. CDR3 coding DNA: TGTGCCAGCATGCGGGACAACTACAATGAGCAGTTCTTC.

The CDR3 DNA reads as TGTGCCAGTAGTATTATGGGACAGGGCCCCTACGAGCAGTACTTC. Translated: CASSIMGQGPYEQYF. The chain couples TRBV19 to TRBJ2-7; 9 nucleotides line up with TRBD1. The ends lost 3 bases at V and 2 bases at J; junction bases unmatched: 5. Germline CDR1 and CDR2: LNHDA and SQIVND (reference sequence). The CDR3 is made up of 15 amino acids.

The rearrangement links TRBV7-9 to TRBJ1-1; 7 positions match TRBD1. Unmatched junction bases numbered 9, after V lost 1 base and J lost 4 bases. Germline CDR1 and CDR2: SEHNR and FQNEAQ (reference sequence). This CDR3 contains 16 residues. CDR3 protein: CASSLESPRGSTEAFF. DNA of the CDR3: TGTGCCAGCAGCTTAGAGTCCCCCAGGGGGAGCACTGAAGCTTTCTTT.

The CDR3 region has the DNA TGCGCCAGCAGCCAACCGACTAGCGGGTCTAGCACAGATACGCAGTATTTT. It encodes CASSQPTSGSSTDTQYF. This chain uses TRBV4-1 with TRBJ2-3; 10 bases align to TRBD2. Germline values: CDR1 MGHRA, CDR2 YSYEKL. This CDR3 is built from 17 residues. V gave up 2 bases and J gave up 0 bases; unmatched junction bases: 5.

The J gene is TRBJ2-2, the V gene TRBV27; 11 bases are a match to TRBD2. V lost 5 bases and J lost 6; bases outside the gene matches: 11. Germline values: CDR1 MNHEY, CDR2 SMNVEV (reference sequence). The CDR3 contains 17 residues. The CDR3 is CASSPLSGGVGAGELFF. The CDR3 region has the DNA TGTGCCAGCAGTCCCCTTAGCGGGGGGGTCGGAGCCGGGGAGCTGTTTTTT.

The CDR3 sequence is CATGSDGNTEAFF. The CDR3 region has the DNA TGTGCCACCGGGAGTGACGGTAACACTGAAGCTTTCTTT. V usage is TRBV10-3 and J usage is TRBJ1-1; the D is unclear. The ends were cut back, 10 bases at V and 2 bases at J, with 14 bases in the middle. Germline V gives CDR1 ENHRY, CDR2 SYGVKD. The CDR3 totals 13 residues.